The source of this T cell receptor beta chain is a study of T cell repertoires in cytomegalovirus infection. The CDR3 totals 11 residues. V was cut by 6 bases and J by 10 bases, with 10 bases left in between. CDR1 is MDHEN, CDR2 SYDVKM, per germline. TCRdb recomputed calls from the reads with MiXCR, one row per CDR3 protein. The table has 740,000 or so distinct CDR3 sequences, 35% to 45% seen once. The sequenced sample consisted of PBMCs. The V and J genes are TRBV28 and TRBJ2-1; no reliable D call. The source of this sequence is a human donor in good health (CMV status not recorded). Some clones in this sample may be carry-over from other donors' samples. This CDR3 is CASSTSREQFF. The CDR3 DNA reads TGTGCCAGCAGCACGTCCCGCGAGCAGTTCTTC.